Reported below is one T cell receptor (beta chain). Per-base qualities were not stored, and no clone one base away is much larger. This record comes from a study of Japanese encephalitis immunity and Zika vaccine responses (dated by TCRdb to the early 2020s). Looking at the study overall: Three 5.0 ug doses of alum-adjuvanted ZPIV were administered to included participants at weeks 0, 4 and 28. More than 10 participants were given two doses of JEV vaccine (IXIARO) 28 days apart, two to three months before the first ZPIV dose. For stimulations, either ZIKV structural-protein peptide pools divided into flavivirus-conserved and non-conserved sets or JEV or YFV peptides matching the pre-vaccination were used. ZIKV peptides were 15-mers overlapping by 11 residues, selected for NetMHCpan/NetMHCII-predicted epitopes with affinity below 50 nM. TCR repertoires from three flavivirus-naive individuals were additionally analyzed at weeks 2, 6 and 52 after the start of ZPIV vaccination. One dose of YFV vaccine (YF-VAX) was administered before ZPIV to about a dozen participants, and fewer than ten participants were flavivirus-naive. The study examined whether earlier vaccination against Japanese encephalitis virus (JEV) or yellow fever virus (YFV) influenced CD4 T cell responses to the Zika vaccine. About 6 representative participants from each pre-vaccination group were selected for TCR sequencing, using samples from week 0 (after pre-vaccination and before ZPIV) and week 52.

PBMCs were stained with CellTrace CFSE and grown for under 7 days in RPMI containing roughly 8% human serum and peptide pools at approximately 1 ug/mL each. Unfixed proliferating CD4 T cells were sorted on a BD FACSAria as live CD56-CD19-CD16-CD3+CD4+ CFSE-low cells. Enrolled adults were healthy and seronegative for ZIKV, JEV, YFV, DENV and WNV by microneutralization screening. The samples were taken from a phase 1, double-blinded, randomized, placebo-controlled trial testing an alum-adjuvanted Zika purified-inactivated virus (ZPIV) vaccine. Peripheral blood mononuclear cells were isolated by standard procedure and were kept frozen in liquid nitrogen until use. The library came from 5' RACE. TCRbeta libraries were pooled in proportion to their sorted cell numbers before sequencing. Total RNA was extracted from the sorted cells with RNAzol RT, and cDNA was synthesized using an oligo(dT) primer and a template-switching oligo. Using Kapa HiFi, PCR amplified the TCRbeta V-CDR3-J region between a SMARTer oligo primer and a TCRbeta constant-region primer. Illumina adaptors and sample-specific index barcodes were added in a second PCR, with HighPrep bead cleanup and a Bioanalyzer check confirming a band of roughly 650 bp. Libraries were sequenced on an Illumina MiSeq with 2x151 bp paired-end reads. As for the original processing: An in-house Java program demultiplexed the reads, while MiXCR assigned TCRbeta annotations and counted clonotypes. Repertoire overlap was assessed with Morisita-Horn indices from the R package vegan, and UPGMA clustering and Circos plots of recurring clonotypes were generated. Shannon diversity and richness were normalized to the highest possible value given the input cell numbers, yielding values from 0 to 1. MUSCLE was used to align CDR3beta sequences, SeqinR to compute distances, and R to plot multidimensional scaling. TCRdb trimmed the raw reads at Q25, called clones with MiXCR and kept productive beta chains. Rows with one shared CDR3 protein collapse into an entry with the most common genes and DNA. The V and J calls follow TCRdb's processing rather than the paper's. This sample has 1,500 to 2,000 distinct CDR3 sequences in its table, and about 6.5% of those were observed once. The top ten constitute approximately 31% of the sample.

The cysteine opens and the phenylalanine closes a CDR3 of 13 amino acids. Solely the CDR3 DNA is kept, with 39 bases framed from the first base. The germline V end is reduced by 6 bases and the J end by 4 bases; junction bases left unmatched: 3. For CDR1 and CDR2, the germline V gene lists MDHEN and SYDVKM. General study outcomes and caveats: The individual peptides behind the cross-reactive responses were not identified because limits on sample size made peptide-pool deconvolution impossible. The analysis was restricted to a subset of trial participants with three doses and adequate samples, and the entire vaccinated cohort was not analyzed. In JEV-pre-vaccinated donors, the repertoire richness of CD4 T cells responding to conserved ZIKV epitopes decreased significantly after ZPIV. Repertoire similarity across time-points and stimulations was higher in JEV-pre-vaccinated donors than in YFV-pre-vaccinated donors, indicating more clonotypes shared between ZIKV and JEV stimulation. Only a few individuals showed CD8 T cell responses to ZIKV peptide pools, and those responses were very low in magnitude. Samples clustered by participant with no similarity between individuals, suggesting no public TCRs were detected.

The sequencing used antigen-activated CD4+ T cells from blood, cultured, collected during a Zika inactivated vaccine study. This sequence uses TRBV28 and TRBJ2-1; the junction holds 7 bases that match TRBD2. The receptor's source is an adult woman who received an inactivated Zika virus vaccine. The CDR3 region has the sequence CASRAGGYNEQFF. The sequence in DNA is TGTGCCAGCAGGGCCGGGGGGTACAATGAGCAGTTCTTC. Here the CDR3 is joined to the reference TRBV28 and TRBJ2-1 genes, and the full variable domain is: DVKVTQSSRYLVKRTGEKVFLECVQDMDHENMFWYRQDPGLGLRLIYFSYDVKMKEKGDIPEGYSVSREKKERFSLILESASTNQTSMYLCASRAGGYNEQFFGPGTRLTVL.